The 31 T cell receptor beta chains below come from one sample, sequenced in a study of vaccination effects on CD4 cells after COVID-19 (dated by TCRdb to the early 2020s). In the ViraFEST assay, PBMC were stimulated with viral peptide pools, and TCR sequencing was then used to find antigen-specific CD4+ T cell clonotypes based on their expansion. After less than 13 days of culture, CD4+ T cells were isolated with the EasySep CD4+ T cell isolation kit. Two doses of either the BNT162b2 or the mRNA-1273 mRNA SARS-CoV-2 vaccine were administered to participants. Libraries came from the immunoSEQ multiplex PCR assay. As stored in TCRdb, this immuneACCESS dataset retains in-frame rearrangements with V and J assigned. A fraction of the clones does not appear; measured against another copy, unresolved V genes explain less than half of the discrepancy, and the remainder lacks a known reason. This sample lists over 50,000 clones; 60% to 75% were detected once. Around 1.2% of the sample rests with the top ten.

Their specific antigens are unknown. Sequences were derived from CD4+ T cells from PBMCs cultured with HCoV-229E spike peptides, sampled after COVID-19 vaccination. The sample's cell subset or site label, decoded: HCoV-229E spike overlapping peptide pool stimulation. All receptors come from a human donor who received a COVID-19 vaccine.

This clone was found once. The chain links TRBV9 to TRBJ2-5; 8 bases agree with TRBD2. Per the germline V gene, CDR1 is SGDLS and CDR2 is YYNGEE. The CDR3 is 16 residues long. V trimming: 6 bases; J trimming: 1 base; junction bases outside the gene matches: 11. CDR3 in amino acids: CASTDSPTSAQETQYF. CDR3 DNA: TGTGCCAGCACCGACTCCCCGACTAGCGCCCAAGAGACCCAGTACTTC.

CDR3 in DNA: TGTGCCAGCAGCTTACCGGGTACCCTAAGCGGGGGGGCCGATACGCAGTATTTT. As protein: CASSLPGTLSGGADTQYF. V gene TRBV5-4 combines with J gene TRBJ2-3; the match to TRBD2 covers 10 bases. Germline CDR1 is SGHNT and CDR2 is YYREEE (reference sequence). The CDR3 is made up of 18 amino acids. After removal of 2 bases from V and 6 bases from J, the junction contained 15 bases not matched to a gene.

The chain couples TRBV5-1 to TRBJ1-4; D not resolved. This CDR3 has 13 residues. Between the trimmed V and J ends, which lost 7 bases and 6 bases, there was a span of 13 bases. Germline V gene lookup returns CDR1 SGHRS and CDR2 YFSETQ. CDR3: CASRRVRDEKLFF. For the CDR3, the DNA is TGCGCCAGCCGTAGGGTACGGGATGAAAAACTGTTTTTT.

The chain couples TRBV7-2 to TRBJ2-3; 8 bases line up with TRBD2. The V segment lost 1 base and the J segment 5 bases; nucleotides outside the gene matches: 8. This CDR3 has 16 amino acids. Germline CDR1 is SGHTA and CDR2 is FQGNSA. The CDR3 nucleotides read TGTGCCAGCAGCTTAGGCCCGGGGGGGCGGGGAGATACGCAGTATTTT. This encodes CASSLGPGGRGDTQYF.

The rearrangement uses TRBV7-2 and TRBJ2-5; TRBD1 agrees at 7 bases. The CDR3 has 14 amino acids. Per germline, CDR1 SGHTA and CDR2 FQGNSA. Trimming cost V 6 bases and J 1 base; bases outside gene matches: 5. The CDR3 sequence: CASSYWTGQETQYF. DNA of the CDR3: TGTGCCAGCAGTTATTGGACAGGCCAAGAGACCCAGTACTTC.

The chain is built from TRBV29-1 and TRBJ2-1; 9 bases match TRBD1. The germline V gene encodes CDR1 SQVTM and CDR2 ANQGSEA. The CDR3 has 13 amino acids. Germline trimming cut 6 bases from V and 4 bases from J; bases unmatched to any gene: 4. The CDR3 DNA sequence: TGCAGCGTCGGGACAGGGCTATACAATGAGCAGTTCTTC. Translation gives CSVGTGLYNEQFF.

This sequence joins TRBV20-1 and TRBJ2-4, with 8 bases lining up with TRBD2. The CDR3 runs to 10 residues. Losses at the gene ends were 5 bases for V and 12 bases for J; bases not matched to a gene: 3. Germline CDR1 and CDR2: DFQATT and SNEGSKA (reference sequence). CDR3 residues: CSALSGGQYF. The DNA for the CDR3 is TGCAGTGCTCTAAGCGGGGGTCAGTACTTC.

The rearrangement joins TRBV27 to TRBJ2-5, with a tentative D call TRBD1 (5 bases). The CDR3 loop spans 14 amino acids. The germline V and J ends were trimmed by 6 bases and 4 bases, with 15 bases remaining between them. The germline V gene has CDR1 MNHEY and CDR2 SMNVEV (reference sequence). CDR3 bases: TGTGCCAGCAGACCGACAGTCGGTATAGAGACCCAGTACTTC. Protein sequence: CASRPTVGIETQYF.

This clone was counted only a few times. The chain uses TRBV5-1 and TRBJ1-1; unclear D gene. Germline assignment: CDR1 SGHRS and CDR2 YFSETQ. The ends were cut back, 0 bases at V and 4 bases at J, with 10 bases in the middle. This CDR3 region has 14 residues. CDR3 in DNA: TGCGCCAGCAGCTTGGAACCGGTGAGCACTGAAGCTTTCTTT. The encoded protein is CASSLEPVSTEAFF.

The chain has TRBV28 and TRBJ2-3; TRBD1 agrees at 10 bases. V lost 3 bases, J lost 3 bases, and 3 bases stayed unmatched. The length of the CDR3 is 15 residues. The germline CDR1 and CDR2 sequences are MDHEN and SYDVKM. CDR3 nucleotides: TGTGCCAGCAGTTTCTCGGGACAGGGGACAGATACGCAGTATTTT. Translated, it gives CASSFSGQGTDTQYF. Variable domain in full (rest from reference TRBV28 and TRBJ2-3): DVKVTQSSRYLVKRTGEKVFLECVQDMDHENMFWYRQDPGLGLRLIYFSYDVKMKEKGDIPEGYSVSREKKERFSLILESASTNQTSMYLCASSFSGQGTDTQYFGPGTRLTVL.

The rearrangement joins TRBV30 to TRBJ1-3; the D gene is possibly TRBD1 (6 bases). CDR3 size: 13 residues. Trimming shortened V by 2 bases and J by 4 bases, and 9 bases separated the two germline ends. Germline V lookup: CDR1 GTSNPN, CDR2 SVGIG (reference sequence). The CDR3 nucleotides read TGTGCCTGGAGTACAGGGTCAGGAAACACCATATATTTT. It is translated as CAWSTGSGNTIYF.

V is TRBV18 and J is TRBJ1-2; weak D call: TRBD1 (6 bases). V was cut by 3 bases and J by 14 bases, with 19 bases left in between. The length of the CDR3 is 13 residues. The germline V gene has CDR1 KGHSH and CDR2 LQKENI. CDR3 region: CASSPVGGPERTF. The CDR3 DNA follows: TGTGCCAGCTCACCGGTGGGGGGCCCGGAAAGAACCTTC.

The V call is TRBV7-2, the J call TRBJ1-1; the D gene is possibly TRBD1 (5 bases). Germline V gives CDR1 SGHTA, CDR2 FQGNSA. With 3 bases removed from V and 6 bases from J, the gap between germline ends came to 17 bases. The CDR3 contains 15 residues. The chain's CDR3 is CASSFREEGSAEAFF. CDR3 nucleotides: TGTGCCAGCAGCTTTAGGGAGGAGGGGTCGGCTGAAGCTTTCTTT.

V is TRBV7-3 and J is TRBJ2-6, with D uncertain. Between the trimmed V and J ends, which lost 0 bases and 1 base, there was a span of 13 bases. The V gene's germline CDR1 is SGHTA and CDR2 FQGTGA. This CDR3 has 18 amino acids. CDR3 loop: CASSLTDPRSSGANVLTF. The CDR3 coding sequence is TGTGCCAGCAGCTTAACTGATCCCAGATCTTCTGGGGCCAACGTCCTGACTTTC.

The chain links TRBV3-1 (or the pseudogene TRBV3-2) to TRBJ2-1; D call uncertain. The germline V and J ends were trimmed by 1 base and 2 bases, with 9 bases remaining between them. Germline V CDR1 and CDR2: LGHDT, YNNKEL (reference sequence). The CDR3 loop spans 15 amino acids. CDR3 sequence: CASSQVGSPYNEQFF. The DNA for the CDR3 is TGTGCCAGCAGCCAAGTGGGCAGCCCCTACAATGAGCAGTTCTTC.

The rearrangement links TRBV9 to TRBJ2-1; possibly TRBD1 or TRBD2 for D (5 bases each). Germline V lookup: CDR1 SGDLS, CDR2 YYNGEE. Between the trimmed V and J ends, which lost 0 bases and 8 bases, there was a span of 12 bases. The CDR3 has 14 amino acids. The CDR3 here is CASSVAPGLDEQFF. Written as DNA, the CDR3 is TGTGCCAGCAGCGTAGCTCCGGGGCTGGATGAGCAGTTCTTC.

This clone has more than one count but fewer than ten. V usage is TRBV2 and J usage is TRBJ2-3; tentative D call: TRBD2 (6 bases). V lost 6 bases and J lost 3, with 16 bases in between. Germline V gene data show CDR1 as SNHLY and CDR2 as FYNNEI. The CDR3 is made up of 15 amino acids. CDR3 region: CASRPPGLATDTQYF. As DNA, the CDR3 is TGTGCCAGCAGGCCTCCGGGACTGGCTACAGATACGCAGTATTTT.

This clone appeared a few times. The rearrangement links TRBV6-6 to TRBJ1-2, with a possible D match to TRBD1 (6 bases). Germline V gene lookup returns CDR1 MNHNY and CDR2 SVGAGI (reference sequence). V lost 4 bases and J 6 bases, leaving 15 bases between the germline ends. The CDR3 is 14 amino acids. Here the CDR3 reads CASSFAEDSHGYTF. The CDR3 nucleotides are TGTGCCAGCAGTTTCGCCGAGGACAGCCATGGCTACACCTTC.

The rearrangement joins TRBV6-1 to TRBJ2-7, with TRBD1 matching over 10 bases. This CDR3 contains 12 residues. The germline CDR1 and CDR2 sequences are MNHNS and SASEGT. The CDR3 reads CASSESTGTGEV. The CDR3 DNA sequence: TGTGCCAGCAGTGAATCAACCGGGACAGGGGAAGTC.

This clone was detected once. At the DNA level, this CDR3 is encoded by other sequences in the same sample as well. The chain carries TRBV10-1 and TRBJ2-2; D gene uncertain. There are 12 residues in the CDR3. Deletions cut 6 bases from V and 2 bases from J, with 4 bases between. CDR1 and CDR2 (germline): WNHNN, SYGVQD (reference sequence). The CDR3 sequence is CASRENTGELFF. DNA of the CDR3: TGCGCCAGCAGAGAAAACACCGGGGAGCTGTTTTTT.

The chain carries TRBV6-6 and TRBJ2-7, with TRBD1 matching over 7 bases. CDR3 length: 12 amino acids. With V trimmed by 4 bases and J by 7 bases, 4 bases remained unmatched. Germline CDR1 MNHNY, CDR2 SVGAGI (reference sequence). The CDR3 DNA reads as TGTGCCAGCAGTTCAACAGGGGTAGAGCAGTACGTC. Residues: CASSSTGVEQYV.

The chain is built from TRBV28 and TRBJ2-1; unclear D gene. Germline V gene data show CDR1 as MDHEN and CDR2 as SYDVKM. This CDR3 has 11 residues. V shed 5 bases and J shed 8 bases, with 7 bases lying between them. The CDR3 here is CASSRLHEQFF. The CDR3 DNA reads as TGTGCCAGCAGTAGACTTCATGAGCAGTTCTTC.

The table lists this clone with a few counts. This chain connects TRBV7-3 to TRBJ2-2, with D maybe TRBD2 (5 bases). The CDR3 loop spans 16 amino acids. In germline, CDR1 is SGHTA, CDR2 FQGTGA. V was shortened by 5 bases and J by 7 bases, with 20 bases between the two germline ends. In DNA, the CDR3 is TGTGCCAGCAGCCAACGGTCGGGGTCGGCCGGCGGGGAGCTGTTTTTT. Translated: CASSQRSGSAGGELFF.

V and J are TRBV7-8 and TRBJ2-5, with TRBD2 identical over 8 bases. This CDR3 contains 16 residues. From germline, CDR1 is SGHVS and CDR2 FQNEAQ. With V trimmed by 3 bases and J by 5 bases, 11 bases remained unmatched. In nucleotides, the CDR3 is TGTGCCAGCAGCTTGTCTGCTACCGGGGGGGAGGAGACCCAGTACTTC. Protein: CASSLSATGGEETQYF.

The rearrangement joins TRBV7-9 to TRBJ1-3; TRBD1 matches at 10 bases. V lost 10 bases and J lost 0; bases outside the gene matches: 3. The CDR3 has 14 residues. Germline V CDR1 and CDR2: SEHNR, FQNEAQ (reference sequence). CDR3 amino acids: CATGQGVSGNTIYF. The CDR3 DNA reads TGTGCCACAGGACAGGGGGTCTCTGGAAACACCATATATTTT.

The rearrangement joins TRBV3-1 (or the pseudogene TRBV3-2) to TRBJ2-5; TRBD2 agrees at 11 bases. Looked up from germline, CDR1 is LGHDT and CDR2 is YNNKEL (reference sequence). V lost 1 base, J lost 3 bases, and 4 bases stayed unmatched. The CDR3 length is 16 residues. The CDR3 DNA sequence: TGTGCCAGCAGCCAAGCGGGGACTAGCGGTGAAGAGACCCAGTACTTC. Translating gives CASSQAGTSGEETQYF.

The chain joins TRBV6-4 to TRBJ2-6; D unresolved. Germline V gives CDR1 MRHNA, CDR2 SNTAGT. This CDR3 region has 18 residues. The V and J ends lost 2 bases and 0 bases respectively, with 14 bases between them. CDR3 DNA sequence: TGTGCCAGCAGTGACCGGCCCCTTCCTAGCTCTGGGGCCAACGTCCTGACTTTC. Its translation: CASSDRPLPSSGANVLTF.

This sequence joins TRBV7-9 and TRBJ2-1; 10 bases line up with TRBD2. The CDR3 contains 15 residues. Per germline, CDR1 SEHNR and CDR2 FQNEAQ (reference sequence). The J segment lost 9 bases and the V segment lost 3 bases, leaving 8 bases of the junction unmatched. The CDR3 region is CASSLGSGGAGEQFF. The CDR3 DNA follows: TGTGCCAGCAGCTTGGGGAGCGGGGGGGCTGGTGAGCAGTTCTTC.

The rearrangement uses TRBV6-1 and TRBJ1-6; D gene ambiguous. This CDR3 is 19 amino acids long. V lost 1 base and J lost 0, with 16 bases in between. CDR1 MNHNS and CDR2 SASEGT come from the germline V gene. The CDR3 spells CASSEGAGFVVSYNSPLHF. For the CDR3, the DNA is TGTGCCAGCAGTGAAGGGGCGGGGTTCGTAGTCTCCTATAATTCACCCCTCCACTTT.

This clone came up a few times. V and J are TRBV21-1 and TRBJ1-3; TRBD1, the table's D call, was not compared with the DNA. TRBV21-1 is a listed pseudogene. The CDR3 loop spans 16 amino acids. The CDR3 loop is CAPPWGTGGAENTIYF. CDR3 coding DNA: TGTGCTCCCCCTTGGGGGACAGGGGGCGCAGAAAACACCATATATTTT.

The chain couples TRBV19 to TRBJ1-3; no definite D call. Trimming stripped 7 bases from V and 2 bases from J, with 18 bases between. The CDR3 loop spans 16 amino acids. Germline V CDR1 and CDR2: LNHDA, SQIVND (reference sequence). CDR3 residues: CASTERAIGAGNTIYF. The CDR3 bases are TGTGCCAGTACAGAAAGGGCCATTGGGGCTGGAAACACCATATATTTT.